The rows below give T cell receptor beta chains drawn from one sample of a study of breast tumors, draining lymph nodes, adjacent tissues. TCRdb reprocessed the multiplex PCR reads with MiXCR, giving one entry per CDR3 protein. The sample consists of approximately 230,000 distinct CDR3 sequences, 30% to 35% of them appearing once. Sequenced material: axillary lymph node tissue. The receptors come from a female donor with breast cancer. Some clones in this sample may be carry-over from other donors' samples. Each CDR3 is given with its conserved first and last residue. Each record gives: clone size, V gene, D gene, J gene, CDR3 DNA, CDR3 protein. A D gene is named only where the DNA matches it firmly. Expanded clones get a size class; other rows say once, few or many, or leave the size out.

size: .
V: TRBV5-1
D: TRBD1
J: TRBJ1-4
DNA: TGCGCCAGCAGCCTTTCACAGGGGAATGAAAAACTGTTTTTT
CDR3: CASSLSQGNEKLFF

size: few
V: TRBV6-5
D: TRBD1
J: TRBJ2-5
DNA: TGTGCCAGCAGTCAGGACAGGGGCATCCAAGAGACCCAGTACTTC
CDR3: CASSQDRGIQETQYF

size: few
V: TRBV6-2/TRBV6-3
D: TRBD2
J: TRBJ2-1
DNA: TGTGCCAGCAGGGTAGCGGGGGGCTACAATGAGCAGTTCTTC
CDR3: CASRVAGGYNEQFF

size: .
V: TRBV7-9
D: .
J: TRBJ2-5
DNA: TGTGCCAGCAGCTTAGTAGAGGGTGGCTACACCCTCGGTTCGGGGACCCAGTACTTC
CDR3: CASSLVEGGYTLGSGTQYF

size: many
V: TRBV20-1
D: .
J: TRBJ2-5
DNA: TGCAGTGCTAGGCGCGTGGTGACAGAGACCCAGTACTTC
CDR3: CSARRVVTETQYF

size: .
V: TRBV15
D: TRBD1
J: TRBJ1-2
DNA: TGTGCCACCAGCAGATTTGGGACAGGGATTTATGGCTACACCTTC
CDR3: CATSRFGTGIYGYTF

size: .
V: TRBV20-1
D: .
J: TRBJ2-5
DNA: TGCAGTGCTAGAGATGGATTGGGGGACGCGGGCCCTGGAGCCCAGTACTTC
CDR3: CSARDGLGDAGPGAQYF

size: .
V: TRBV19
D: TRBD1
J: TRBJ2-3
DNA: TGTGCCAGTACTCATGCGGGACAGGGGTATAGAGATACGCAGTATTTT
CDR3: CASTHAGQGYRDTQYF

size: many
V: TRBV12-3/TRBV12-4
D: TRBD2
J: TRBJ2-5
DNA: TGTGCCAGCAGTTTGCGGAGGGTCCTAGCGGGAGGGCCTGCGGTGGAGACCCAGTACTTC
CDR3: CASSLRRVLAGGPAVETQYF

size: .
V: TRBV12-3/TRBV12-4
D: .
J: TRBJ1-2
DNA: TGTGCCAGCAGTTGGGCAGACAGCGAATATGGCTACACCTTC
CDR3: CASSWADSEYGYTF

size: few
V: TRBV6-5
D: .
J: TRBJ2-5
DNA: TGTGCCAGCAGTCACTCGAAGACCCTAGACCAGTACTTC
CDR3: CASSHSKTLDQYF

size: many
V: TRBV7-3
D: .
J: TRBJ2-3
DNA: TGTGCCAGCAGCACGGGAGAGGGAACAGATACGCAGTATTTT
CDR3: CASSTGEGTDTQYF

size: many
V: TRBV12-3/TRBV12-4
D: TRBD1
J: TRBJ2-3
DNA: TGTGCCAGCAGCCTGGGGGACAGGGTGACAGATACGCAGTATTTT
CDR3: CASSLGDRVTDTQYF

size: many
V: TRBV7-9
D: TRBD1
J: TRBJ1-4
DNA: TGTGCCAGCAGCTTGGGACAGGGTGAAAAACTGTTTTTT
CDR3: CASSLGQGEKLFF

size: .
V: TRBV10-3
D: TRBD2
J: TRBJ2-1
DNA: TGTGCCATCAGTGAGTCTAGCGGGAGGATTGGTGAGCAGTTCTTC
CDR3: CAISESSGRIGEQFF

size: .
V: TRBV2
D: TRBD1
J: TRBJ1-6
DNA: TGTGCCAGCAGAACAGGGGGCGGGAATTCACCCCTCCACTTT
CDR3: CASRTGGGNSPLHF

size: many
V: TRBV9
D: TRBD1
J: TRBJ2-3
DNA: TGTGCCAGCAGCGGCAGGGGGCGCAGCGGCCGGACAGATACGCAGTATTTT
CDR3: CASSGRGRSGRTDTQYF

size: many
V: TRBV6-6
D: .
J: TRBJ2-1
DNA: TGTGCCAGCAGTCCAATAAGGGTGAATGAGCAGTTCTTC
CDR3: CASSPIRVNEQFF

size: .
V: TRBV24-1
D: .
J: TRBJ2-5
DNA: TGTGCCACCACCTGGGGGGAGACCCAGTACTTC
CDR3: CATTWGETQYF

size: many
V: TRBV11-2
D: TRBD2
J: TRBJ2-3
DNA: TGTGCCAGCAGCGTTAGCGGGAGTACGGCAGATACGCAGTATTTT
CDR3: CASSVSGSTADTQYF

size: once
V: TRBV7-3
D: .
J: TRBJ1-3
DNA: TGTGCCAGCAGGCCAAGCGGGGCTGGAAACACCATATATTTT
CDR3: CASRPSGAGNTIYF

size: many
V: TRBV6-5
D: TRBD1
J: TRBJ1-6
DNA: TGTGCCAGCAGCCCCCGCCGGGACAGAGATAATTCACCCCTCCACTTT
CDR3: CASSPRRDRDNSPLHF

size: many
V: TRBV20-1
D: .
J: TRBJ1-6
DNA: TGCAGTGCTAGGGGGGAGCGGAATTCACCCCTCCACTTT
CDR3: CSARGERNSPLHF

size: few
V: TRBV5-1
D: TRBD2
J: TRBJ2-5
DNA: TGCGCCAGCAGCCCTTTTAGGACTAGCGGGGAGGGAGAGACCCAGTACTTC
CDR3: CASSPFRTSGEGETQYF

size: many
V: TRBV6-5
D: .
J: TRBJ1-6
DNA: TGTGCCAGCAGGGCCCGGAGGTTTACTTCACCCCTCCACTTT
CDR3: CASRARRFTSPLHF

size: many
V: TRBV20-1
D: TRBD2
J: TRBJ2-5
DNA: TGCAGTGCTAGAGTTCAGAGACTAGCGGGGGCTTGGGAGACCCAGTACTTC
CDR3: CSARVQRLAGAWETQYF

size: once
V: TRBV15
D: .
J: TRBJ1-1
DNA: TGTGCCGCCAGCAGAGATAGAGTGGTGAACACTGAAGCTTTCTTT
CDR3: CAASRDRVVNTEAFF

size: many
V: TRBV7-8
D: .
J: TRBJ2-7
DNA: TGTGCCAGCAGCTTAGCTGGCCACGGGGACGAGCAGTACTTC
CDR3: CASSLAGHGDEQYF

size: many
V: TRBV29-1
D: TRBD2
J: TRBJ2-3
DNA: TGCAGCGTTGAAGGTCGAGGCGGGGGGGCAGATACGCAGTATTTT
CDR3: CSVEGRGGGADTQYF

size: once
V: TRBV2
D: TRBD1
J: TRBJ2-1
DNA: TGTGCCAGCAGGCTGACAGGGAACGAGCAGTTCTTC
CDR3: CASRLTGNEQFF

size: once
V: TRBV12-3/TRBV12-4
D: TRBD1
J: TRBJ1-4
DNA: TGTGCCAGCAGCAGTACCGGGACAGGGGCAACTAATGAAAAACTGTTTTTT
CDR3: CASSSTGTGATNEKLFF

size: .
V: TRBV14
D: .
J: TRBJ1-3
DNA: TGTGCCAGCAGCCGACCCGGGACTGGAAACACCATATATTTT
CDR3: CASSRPGTGNTIYF

size: few
V: TRBV3-1
D: TRBD2
J: TRBJ2-1
DNA: TGTGCCAGCAGCCAAGAGGGGAGGGTAGGAGGTGAGCAGTTCTTC
CDR3: CASSQEGRVGGEQFF

size: few
V: TRBV6-1
D: TRBD1
J: TRBJ2-5
DNA: TGTGCCAGCAGTCCCCGGGACAGGGGATGGGAGACCCAGTACTTC
CDR3: CASSPRDRGWETQYF

size: many
V: TRBV5-1
D: TRBD1
J: TRBJ2-3
DNA: TGTGCCAGCAGCTCGGGACAGGGCACAGATACGCAGTATTTT
CDR3: CASSSGQGTDTQYF

size: many
V: TRBV19
D: .
J: TRBJ1-2
DNA: TGTGCCACCGAACAGGCGTATGGCTACACCTTC
CDR3: CATEQAYGYTF

size: .
V: TRBV18
D: .
J: TRBJ2-7
DNA: TGTGCCAGCTCACCACTAATGGTAGGGGAACTAGGCTACGAGCAGTACTTC
CDR3: CASSPLMVGELGYEQYF

size: many
V: TRBV7-2
D: .
J: TRBJ2-3
DNA: TGTGCCAGCAGCAAGACCCCCAGGACGGCAGATACGCAGTATTTT
CDR3: CASSKTPRTADTQYF

size: .
V: TRBV14
D: .
J: TRBJ1-2
DNA: TGTGCCAGCAGAGGCAGGGCGCGAGGCTACACCTTC
CDR3: CASRGRARGYTF

size: .
V: TRBV6-1
D: TRBD2
J: TRBJ2-7
DNA: TGTGCCAGCAGTCACGGGACTAGCGGCTACGAGCAGTACTTC
CDR3: CASSHGTSGYEQYF

size: many
V: TRBV20-1
D: .
J: TRBJ2-7
DNA: TGCAGTGCCCAGAGAGAGGAGGAGGAGCAGTACTTC
CDR3: CSAQREEEEQYF

size: .
V: TRBV5-1
D: .
J: TRBJ1-2
DNA: TGCGCCAGCAGATATGACAGTAACTATGGCTACACCTTC
CDR3: CASRYDSNYGYTF

size: many
V: TRBV11-3
D: TRBD2
J: TRBJ2-5
DNA: TGTGCCAGCAGCCCGTGGGGCGGACTAGCGGAACAAGAGACCCAGTACTTC
CDR3: CASSPWGGLAEQETQYF

size: .
V: TRBV28
D: TRBD2
J: TRBJ2-1
DNA: TGTGCCAGCAGAAATAGCGGGAGTCTTGAGCAGTTCTTC
CDR3: CASRNSGSLEQFF

size: many
V: TRBV6-6
D: .
J: TRBJ1-6
DNA: TGTGCCAGCAGTTATCTGAAGTATAATTCACCCCTCCACTTT
CDR3: CASSYLKYNSPLHF

size: .
V: TRBV2
D: .
J: TRBJ2-7
DNA: TGTGCCAGCAGGAAGGGCTACGAGCAGTACTTC
CDR3: CASRKGYEQYF

size: .
V: TRBV6-2/TRBV6-3
D: .
J: TRBJ1-2
DNA: TGTGCCAGCAGTGCGGGACAAAACTATGGCTACACCTTC
CDR3: CASSAGQNYGYTF

size: many
V: TRBV7-9
D: .
J: TRBJ2-3
DNA: TGTGCCAGCAGCTTGGGTTTTGGCACAGATACGCAGTATTTT
CDR3: CASSLGFGTDTQYF

size: .
V: TRBV11-2
D: TRBD2
J: TRBJ2-3
DNA: TGTGCCAGCAGCTCCGCCCTAGCGGGAGCCAACACAGATACGCAGTATTTT
CDR3: CASSSALAGANTDTQYF

size: few
V: TRBV18
D: .
J: TRBJ1-3
DNA: TGTGCCAGCTCACATCATGACAACTCTGGAAACACCATATATTTT
CDR3: CASSHHDNSGNTIYF

size: many
V: TRBV4-2
D: TRBD1
J: TRBJ2-3
DNA: TGTGCCAGCAGCCAAGGGGACAGGGGCGCCACAGATACGCAGTATTTT
CDR3: CASSQGDRGATDTQYF